This T cell receptor (beta chain) was sequenced for a study of blood T cell repertoires in COVID-19. Study overall: The United States, Italy and Spain were the sources of the acute and convalescent COVID-19 samples. In each case, the material was cDNA or gDNA derived from T cells, B-cell-depleted T cells, or PBMCs.

The V and J ends lost 6 bases and 1 base respectively, with 13 bases between them. The CDR3 has 14 residues. Germline V gene lookup returns CDR1 SGHRS and CDR2 YFSETQ. Original handling: Estimation of nucleated cell counts was performed using reference gene primer amplification. Profiled with immunoSEQ multiplex PCR; TCRdb holds only in-frame clones, not every one. The V and J calls and clone size were taken over from that table, and D and trimming were inferred from the DNA. In the table there are under 300,000 clones, 75% to 90% of which are singletons. The sequencing input was peripheral blood. The source of this sequence is a woman aged 25 to 39 with active or convalescent COVID-19. The chain carries TRBV5-1 and TRBJ1-1, with D tentatively TRBD1 (6 bases). The CDR3 coding sequence is TGCGCCAGCAATGAGAAAGGGGGGAACACTGAAGCTTTCTTT. It codes for CASNEKGGNTEAFF.